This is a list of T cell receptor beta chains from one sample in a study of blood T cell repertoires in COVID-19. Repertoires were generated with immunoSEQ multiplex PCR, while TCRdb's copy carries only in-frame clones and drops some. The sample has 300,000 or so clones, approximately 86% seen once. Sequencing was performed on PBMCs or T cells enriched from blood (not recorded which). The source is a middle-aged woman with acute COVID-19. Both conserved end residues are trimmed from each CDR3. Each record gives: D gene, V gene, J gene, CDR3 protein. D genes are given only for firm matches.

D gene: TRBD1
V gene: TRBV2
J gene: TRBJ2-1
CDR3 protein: ASIDRAVGQPWV

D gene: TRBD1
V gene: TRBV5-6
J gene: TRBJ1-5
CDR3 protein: ASSLGQGGSPQH

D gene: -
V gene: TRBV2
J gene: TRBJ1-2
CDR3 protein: ASSAANYGYT

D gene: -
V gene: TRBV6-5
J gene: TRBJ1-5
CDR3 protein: ASSYSQRSNQPQH

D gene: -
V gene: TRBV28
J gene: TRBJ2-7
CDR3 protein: ASSIYRGSTRQY

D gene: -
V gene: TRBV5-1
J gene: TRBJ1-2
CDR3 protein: ASSLDRNGYT

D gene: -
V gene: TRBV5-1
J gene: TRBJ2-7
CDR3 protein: ASSLASGGYSYEQY

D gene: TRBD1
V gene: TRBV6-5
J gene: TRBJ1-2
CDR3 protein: ASSYGFGQGIYGYT

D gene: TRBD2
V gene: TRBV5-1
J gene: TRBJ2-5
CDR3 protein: ASSPGTGGRGETQY

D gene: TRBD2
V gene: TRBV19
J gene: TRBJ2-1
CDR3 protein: ASRQAQTGTSEKQF

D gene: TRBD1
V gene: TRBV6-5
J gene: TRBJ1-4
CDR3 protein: ASSYLGTGGNEKLF

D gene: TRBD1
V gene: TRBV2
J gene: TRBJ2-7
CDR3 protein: ASSLGTGPFYEQY

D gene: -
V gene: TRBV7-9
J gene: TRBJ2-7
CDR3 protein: ASSLDSQEQY

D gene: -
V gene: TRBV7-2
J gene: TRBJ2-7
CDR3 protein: ASSLPSAGLDEQY

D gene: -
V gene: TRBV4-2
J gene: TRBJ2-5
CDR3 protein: ASSQESRGGETQY

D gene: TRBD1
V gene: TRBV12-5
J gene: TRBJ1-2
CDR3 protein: ASGLAGTGHLLNYGYT

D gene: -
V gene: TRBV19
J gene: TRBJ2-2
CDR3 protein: ASMWATNTGELF

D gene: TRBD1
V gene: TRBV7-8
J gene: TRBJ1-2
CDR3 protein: ASSTSSDVRTGLYGYT

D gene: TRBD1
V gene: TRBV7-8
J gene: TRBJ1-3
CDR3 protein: ASSPGQPGNTIY

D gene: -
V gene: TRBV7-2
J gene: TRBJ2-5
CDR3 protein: ASSLARLAYLGETQY

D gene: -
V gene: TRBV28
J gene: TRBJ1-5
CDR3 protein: ASTLGQSNQPQH